The T cell receptor (beta chain) described here comes from a study of blood T cell dynamics during melanoma immunotherapy. This clone was seen just once. Repertoires were generated with immunoSEQ multiplex PCR, while TCRdb's copy carries only in-frame clones and drops some. This sample has 11,000 or so clones; 80% to 85% occur once, and the top ten carry approximately 15%. As for time point: week 3, after first cycle of checkpoint inhibitor. Trimming removed 2 bases at V and 7 bases at J, with 11 bases between. Germline assignment: CDR1 SSHAT and CDR2 FNYEAQ (reference sequence). This CDR3 is 13 amino acids long.

The gene calls are TRBV7-7 and TRBJ2-5; D might be TRBD2 (6 bases). This material consisted of blood, taken from a patient treated with checkpoint blockade. This TCR came from a human donor with melanoma. CDR3 nucleotide sequence: TGTGCCAGCAGCTTACAACTAGCAGGGACCCAGTACTTC. It yields the protein CASSLQLAGTQYF.